The T cell receptor beta chain described here comes from a study of blood T cell repertoires in COVID-19. V lost 0 bases and J 2 bases, leaving 14 bases between the germline ends. Germline V gene sequence: CDR1 SEHNR, CDR2 FQNEAQ (reference sequence). The CDR3 is 17 amino acids. Recruitment covered about two dozen US areas and drew participants whose ages spanned about 18 to 90 years. Cohorts were assigned according to the clinical history that participants reported. As processed by the authors: Amplifying reference gene primers gave estimates of nucleated cell counts. Assay used: immunoSEQ multiplex PCR; TCRdb lists only in-frame clones, some missing. V and J calls and clone size are those listed in that table; D and trimming were worked out from the DNA. The sample contains 350,000 to 400,000 clones, approximately 90% of which appear only once.

The receptor was derived from a woman in her twenties or thirties with acute COVID-19. The chain recombines TRBV7-9 with TRBJ1-5; tentatively, D is TRBD1 (5 bases). The material sequenced was PBMCs or T cells enriched from blood (not recorded which). CDR3 sequence (DNA): TGTGCCAGCAGCTTAGCGGAAGTGGGGGGACGCAATCAGCCCCAGCATTTT. It specifies CASSLAEVGGRNQPQHF. The entire variable domain, with the rest obtained from reference TRBV7-9 and TRBJ1-5, is as follows: DTGVSQNPRHKITKRGQNVTFRCDPISEHNRLYWYRQTLGQGPEFLTYFQNEAQLEKSRLLSDRFSAERPKGSFSTLEIQRTEQGDSAMYLCASSLAEVGGRNQPQHFGDGTRLSIL.